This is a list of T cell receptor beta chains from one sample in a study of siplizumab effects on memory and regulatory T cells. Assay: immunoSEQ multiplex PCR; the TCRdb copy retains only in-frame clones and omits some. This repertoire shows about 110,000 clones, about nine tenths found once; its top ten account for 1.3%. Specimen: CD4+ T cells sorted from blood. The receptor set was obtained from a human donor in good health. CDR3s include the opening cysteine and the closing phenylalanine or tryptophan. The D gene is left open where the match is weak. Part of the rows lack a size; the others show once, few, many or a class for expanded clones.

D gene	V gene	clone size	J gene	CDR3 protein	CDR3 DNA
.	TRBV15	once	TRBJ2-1	CATSRVGGAGYNEQFF	TGTGCCACCAGCAGGGTGGGGGGGGCTGGTTACAATGAGCAGTTCTTC
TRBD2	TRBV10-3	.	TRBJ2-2	CAIRTSGVNTGELFF	TGTGCCATCAGGACTAGCGGAGTTAATACCGGGGAGCTGTTTTTT
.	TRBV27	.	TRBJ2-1	CASSLEGYNEQFF	TGTGCCAGCAGTTTGGAGGGGTACAATGAGCAGTTCTTC
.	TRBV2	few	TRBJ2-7	CASSEPAYEQYF	TGTGCCAGCAGTGAGCCTGCCTACGAGCAGTACTTC
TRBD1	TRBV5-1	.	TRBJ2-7	CASSTDREASYEQYF	TGCGCCAGCAGCACGGACAGGGAGGCTTCCTACGAGCAGTACTTC
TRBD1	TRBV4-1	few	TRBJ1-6	CASSQETGFSYNSPLHF	TGCGCCAGCAGCCAGGAGACAGGGTTCTCCTATAATTCACCCCTCCACTTT
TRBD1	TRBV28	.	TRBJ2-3	CASRPPGQGIHTQYF	TGTGCCAGCAGACCACCGGGACAGGGCATTCATACGCAGTATTTT
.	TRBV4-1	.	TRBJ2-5	CASSPAGQETQYF	TGCGCCAGCAGCCCGGCAGGGCAAGAGACCCAGTACTTC
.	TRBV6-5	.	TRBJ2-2	CATTRGTGELFF	TGTGCCACCACCAGGGGCACCGGGGAGCTGTTTTTT
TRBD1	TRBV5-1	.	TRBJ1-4	CASTPGQGANEKLFF	TGCGCCAGCACCCCTGGACAGGGTGCTAATGAAAAACTGTTTTTT
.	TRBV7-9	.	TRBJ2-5	CASSLRAEETQYF	TGTGCCAGCAGCTTAAGGGCAGAAGAGACCCAGTACTTC
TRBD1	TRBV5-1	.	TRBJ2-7	CASSLLPGGNYEQYF	TGCGCCAGCAGCTTGCTTCCAGGGGGCAATTACGAGCAGTACTTC
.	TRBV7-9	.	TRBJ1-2	CASSLTEGGDYGYTF	TGTGCCAGCAGCCTGACTGAGGGGGGAGACTATGGCTACACCTTC
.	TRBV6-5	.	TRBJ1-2	CASSYSRQGDYGYTF	TGTGCCAGCAGTTACTCGAGGCAGGGAGACTATGGCTACACCTTC
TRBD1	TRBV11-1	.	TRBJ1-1	CASSSTGGPPREAFF	TGTGCCAGCAGCTCAACAGGGGGTCCACCCCGTGAAGCTTTCTTT
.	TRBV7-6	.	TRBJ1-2	CASSLRGGGDYGYTF	TGTGCCAGCAGCTTAAGGGGAGGGGGAGACTATGGCTACACCTTC
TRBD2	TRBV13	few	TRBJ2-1	CASSSSFAGGLYNEQFF	TGTGCCAGCAGCTCGTCATTCGCGGGGGGACTATACAATGAGCAGTTCTTC
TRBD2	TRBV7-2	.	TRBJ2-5	CASSLGTSVQETQYF	TGTGCCAGCAGCTTAGGAACTAGCGTTCAAGAGACCCAGTACTTC
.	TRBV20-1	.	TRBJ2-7	CSVRGLEQYF	TGCAGTGTCCGAGGACTCGAGCAGTACTTC
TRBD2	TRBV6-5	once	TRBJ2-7	CASSPGTSETYEQYF	TGTGCCAGCAGTCCAGGGACTAGCGAGACCTACGAGCAGTACTTC
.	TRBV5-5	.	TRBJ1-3	CASSLGAVLSSGNTIYF	TGTGCCAGCAGCTTGGGTGCAGTTTTAAGCTCTGGAAACACCATATATTTT
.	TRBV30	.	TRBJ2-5	CAWEVASETQYF	TGTGCCTGGGAAGTGGCTTCGGAGACCCAGTACTTC
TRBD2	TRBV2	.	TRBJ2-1	CASSVTSGYNEQFF	TGTGCCAGCAGTGTAACTAGCGGCTACAATGAGCAGTTCTTC
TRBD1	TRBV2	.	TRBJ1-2	CASAGTGTGRSGYTF	TGTGCCAGCGCTGGTACCGGGACAGGGAGGTCTGGCTACACCTTC
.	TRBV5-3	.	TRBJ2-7	CAHSKNHYEQYF	TGTGCACATTCAAAAAACCACTACGAGCAGTACTTC